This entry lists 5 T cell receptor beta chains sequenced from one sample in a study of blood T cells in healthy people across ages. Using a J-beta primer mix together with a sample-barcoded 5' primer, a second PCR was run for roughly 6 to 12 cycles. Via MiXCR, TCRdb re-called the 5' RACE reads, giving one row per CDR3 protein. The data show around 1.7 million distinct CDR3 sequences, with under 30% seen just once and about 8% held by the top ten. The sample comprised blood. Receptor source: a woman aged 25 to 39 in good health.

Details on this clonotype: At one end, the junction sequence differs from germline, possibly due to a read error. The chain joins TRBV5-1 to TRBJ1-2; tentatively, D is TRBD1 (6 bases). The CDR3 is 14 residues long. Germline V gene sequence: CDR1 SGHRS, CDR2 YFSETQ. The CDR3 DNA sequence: TGCGCCAGCAGCCCGGACAGCCTCGTCTATGACTACACCTTC. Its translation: CASSPDSLVYDYTF.

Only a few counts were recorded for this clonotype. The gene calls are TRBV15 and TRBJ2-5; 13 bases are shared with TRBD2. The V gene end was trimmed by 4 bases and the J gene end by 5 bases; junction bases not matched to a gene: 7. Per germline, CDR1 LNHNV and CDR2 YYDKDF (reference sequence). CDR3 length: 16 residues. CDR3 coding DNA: TGTGCCACCAGCACCGGACTAGCGGGGGCGGGGGAGACCCAGTACTTC. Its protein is CATSTGLAGAGETQYF.

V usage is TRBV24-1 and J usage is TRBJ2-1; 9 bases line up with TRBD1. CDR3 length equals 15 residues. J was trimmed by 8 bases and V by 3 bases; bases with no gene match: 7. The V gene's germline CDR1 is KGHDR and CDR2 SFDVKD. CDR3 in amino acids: CATSDPDRGWDEQFF. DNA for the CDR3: TGTGCCACCAGTGATCCGGACAGGGGATGGGATGAGCAGTTCTTC.

The CDR3 is CASSKQGQVRTRGAFF. CDR3 in DNA: TGTGCCAGCAGTAAACAGGGACAAGTACGTACGCGCGGGGCTTTCTTT. The J gene is TRBJ1-1, the V gene TRBV6-1, with D perhaps matching TRBD1 (6 bases). Germline values: CDR1 MNHNS, CDR2 SASEGT. The ends were cut back, 5 bases at V and 11 bases at J, with 27 bases in the middle. The CDR3 totals 16 residues.

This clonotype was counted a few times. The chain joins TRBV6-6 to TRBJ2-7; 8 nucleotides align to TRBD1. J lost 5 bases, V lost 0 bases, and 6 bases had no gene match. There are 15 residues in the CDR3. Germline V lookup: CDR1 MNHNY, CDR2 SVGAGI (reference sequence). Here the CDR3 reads CASSYSPGQAHEQYF. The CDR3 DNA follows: TGTGCCAGCAGTTACTCTCCGGGACAGGCACACGAGCAGTACTTC.